The T cell receptor (beta chain) under discussion was sequenced for a study of regulatory T cells in long-lasting Graves disease. To make TCR beta libraries, researchers used iRepertoire HTBI primers and Arm-PCR of CDR3 regions. Using its own MiXCR run on the multiplex PCR reads, TCRdb lists one record per CDR3 protein. This table holds 350,000 to 450,000 distinct CDR3 sequences, 20% found once. Remarks on this clonotype: The antigen remains undetermined.

Time point here: persistent/refractory GD, antithyroid drugs over 5 years with positive TRAb. Extracted RNA from PBMCs served as the source of the TCR library. The CDR3 has 18 amino acids. CDR1 is LGHNA, CDR2 YSLEER, per germline. V gave up 0 bases and J gave up 5 bases; unmatched junction bases: 14. Study conclusions and caveats: Samples came from peripheral blood alone, without thyroid tissue.

The starting material was peripheral blood mononuclear cells (PBMCs), obtained when the disease was refractory, from a patient treated with antithyroid drugs. This TCR derives from a female donor with Graves disease. The chain has TRBV4-3 and TRBJ1-2; 8 bases map to TRBD1. CDR3: CASSQDLWDRRAAYGYTF. The CDR3 nucleotides read TGCGCCAGCAGCCAAGATCTTTGGGACAGGAGGGCAGCATATGGCTACACCTTC.